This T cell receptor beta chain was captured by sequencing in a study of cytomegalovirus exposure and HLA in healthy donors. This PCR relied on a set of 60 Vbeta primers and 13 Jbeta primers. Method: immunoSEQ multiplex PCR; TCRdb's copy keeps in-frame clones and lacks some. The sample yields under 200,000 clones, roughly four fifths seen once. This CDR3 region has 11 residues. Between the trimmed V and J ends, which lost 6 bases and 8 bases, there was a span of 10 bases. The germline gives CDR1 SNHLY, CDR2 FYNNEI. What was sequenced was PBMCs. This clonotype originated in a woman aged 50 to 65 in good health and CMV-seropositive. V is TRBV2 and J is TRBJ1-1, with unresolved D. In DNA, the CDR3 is TGTGCCAGCAGGGTAAACCGGGAAGCTTTCTTT. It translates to CASRVNREAFF.